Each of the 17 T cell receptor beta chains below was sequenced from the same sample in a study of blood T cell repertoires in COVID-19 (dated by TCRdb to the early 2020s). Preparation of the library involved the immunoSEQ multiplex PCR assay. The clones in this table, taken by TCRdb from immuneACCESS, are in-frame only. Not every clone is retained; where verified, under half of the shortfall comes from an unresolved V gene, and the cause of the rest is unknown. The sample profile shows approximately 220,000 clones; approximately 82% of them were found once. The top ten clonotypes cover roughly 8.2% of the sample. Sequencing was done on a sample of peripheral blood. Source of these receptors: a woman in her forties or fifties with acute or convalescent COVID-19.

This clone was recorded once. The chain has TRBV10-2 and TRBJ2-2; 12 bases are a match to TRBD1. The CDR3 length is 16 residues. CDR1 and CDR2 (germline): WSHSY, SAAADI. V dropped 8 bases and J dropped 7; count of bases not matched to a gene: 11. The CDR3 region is CASANLGTGGIGELFF. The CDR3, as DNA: TGCGCCAGCGCAAACTTAGGGACAGGGGGCATCGGGGAGCTGTTTTTT.

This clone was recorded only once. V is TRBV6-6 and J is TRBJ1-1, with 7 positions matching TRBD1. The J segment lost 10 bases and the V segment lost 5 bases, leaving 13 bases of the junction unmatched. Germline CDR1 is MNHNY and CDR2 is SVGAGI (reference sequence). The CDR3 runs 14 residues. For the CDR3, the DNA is TGTGCCAGCAGTCCTGCTTTACAGGGGCATGGAGCTTTCTTT. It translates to CASSPALQGHGAFF.

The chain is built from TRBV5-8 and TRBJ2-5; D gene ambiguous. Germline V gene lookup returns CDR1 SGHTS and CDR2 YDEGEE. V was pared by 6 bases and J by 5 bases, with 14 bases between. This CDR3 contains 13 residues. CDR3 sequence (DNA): TGTGCCAGCACCCTCCATGGTCAGGAGACCCAGTACTTC. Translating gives CASTLHGQETQYF.

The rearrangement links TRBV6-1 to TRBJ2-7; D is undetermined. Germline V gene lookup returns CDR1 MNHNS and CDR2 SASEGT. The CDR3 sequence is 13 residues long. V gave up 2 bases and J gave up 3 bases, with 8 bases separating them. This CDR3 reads CASSETFYYEQYF. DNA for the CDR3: TGTGCCAGCAGTGAAACCTTCTACTACGAGCAGTACTTC.

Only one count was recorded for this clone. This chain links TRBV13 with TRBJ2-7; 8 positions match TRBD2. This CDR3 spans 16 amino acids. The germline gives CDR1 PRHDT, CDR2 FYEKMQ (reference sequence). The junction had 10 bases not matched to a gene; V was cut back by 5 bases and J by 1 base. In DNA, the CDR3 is TGTGCCAGCAGCCCACGTGGTCTAGCGGGTTCCTACGAGCAGTACTTC. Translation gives CASSPRGLAGSYEQYF.

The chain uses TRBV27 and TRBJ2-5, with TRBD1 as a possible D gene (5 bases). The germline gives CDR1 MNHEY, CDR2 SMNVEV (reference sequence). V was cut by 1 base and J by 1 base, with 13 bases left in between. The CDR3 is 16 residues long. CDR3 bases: TGTGCCAGCAGTTTATACCGCACAGGTTCCCAAGAGACCCAGTACTTC. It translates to CASSLYRTGSQETQYF.

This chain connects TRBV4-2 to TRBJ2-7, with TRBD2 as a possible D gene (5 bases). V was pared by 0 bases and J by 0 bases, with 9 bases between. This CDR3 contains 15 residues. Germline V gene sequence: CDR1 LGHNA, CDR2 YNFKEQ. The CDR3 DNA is TGTGCCAGCAGCCAAGAGGCGAGCGGCTCCTACGAGCAGTACTTC. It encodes CASSQEASGSYEQYF.

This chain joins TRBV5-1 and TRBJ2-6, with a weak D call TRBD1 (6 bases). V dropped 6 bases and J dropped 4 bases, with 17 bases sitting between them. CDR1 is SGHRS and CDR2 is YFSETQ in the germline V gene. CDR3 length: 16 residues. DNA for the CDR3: TGCGCCAGCAATCGGAATACAGGGCAAGGGGCCAACGTCCTGACTTTC. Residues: CASNRNTGQGANVLTF.

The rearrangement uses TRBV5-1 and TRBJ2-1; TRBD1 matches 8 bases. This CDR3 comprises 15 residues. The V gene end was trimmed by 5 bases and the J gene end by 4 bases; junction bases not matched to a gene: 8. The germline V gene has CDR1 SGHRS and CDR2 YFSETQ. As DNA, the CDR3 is TGCGCCAGCAGTCATGGGACAGGATTTTACAATGAGCAGTTCTTC. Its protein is CASSHGTGFYNEQFF.

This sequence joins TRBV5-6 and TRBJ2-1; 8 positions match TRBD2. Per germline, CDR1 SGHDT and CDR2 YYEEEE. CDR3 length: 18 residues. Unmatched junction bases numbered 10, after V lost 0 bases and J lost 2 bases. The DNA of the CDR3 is TGTGCCAGCAGCTTGGGTTTGTTGACGGGAGGGCCCTACAATGAGCAGTTCTTC. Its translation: CASSLGLLTGGPYNEQFF.

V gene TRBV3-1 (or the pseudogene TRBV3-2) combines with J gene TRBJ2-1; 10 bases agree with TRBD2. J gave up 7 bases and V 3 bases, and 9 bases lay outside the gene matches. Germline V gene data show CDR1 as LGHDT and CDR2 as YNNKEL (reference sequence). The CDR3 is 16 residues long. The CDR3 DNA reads TGTGCCAGCAGCCAGATGAGCGGGAGGGCCGGGAATGAGCAGTTCTTC. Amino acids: CASSQMSGRAGNEQFF.

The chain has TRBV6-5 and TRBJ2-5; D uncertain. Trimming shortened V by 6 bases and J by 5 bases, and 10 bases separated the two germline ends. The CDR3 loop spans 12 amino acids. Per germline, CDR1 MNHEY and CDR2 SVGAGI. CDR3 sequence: CASSLSTETQYF. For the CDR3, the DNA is TGTGCCAGCAGCCTTTCTACGGAGACCCAGTACTTC.

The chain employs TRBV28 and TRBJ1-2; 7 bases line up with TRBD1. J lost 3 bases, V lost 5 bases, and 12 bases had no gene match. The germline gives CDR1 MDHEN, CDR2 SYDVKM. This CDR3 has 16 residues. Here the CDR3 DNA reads TGTGCCAGCAGTGAGGGACAGCTCGAGGTCGACTATGGCTACACCTTC. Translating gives CASSEGQLEVDYGYTF.

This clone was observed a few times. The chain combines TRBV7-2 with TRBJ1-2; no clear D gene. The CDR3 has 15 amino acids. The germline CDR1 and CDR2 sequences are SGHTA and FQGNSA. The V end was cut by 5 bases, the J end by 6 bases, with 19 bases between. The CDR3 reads CASSPHRRGRDGYTF. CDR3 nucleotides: TGTGCCAGCAGCCCCCATCGACGGGGAAGGGATGGCTACACCTTC.

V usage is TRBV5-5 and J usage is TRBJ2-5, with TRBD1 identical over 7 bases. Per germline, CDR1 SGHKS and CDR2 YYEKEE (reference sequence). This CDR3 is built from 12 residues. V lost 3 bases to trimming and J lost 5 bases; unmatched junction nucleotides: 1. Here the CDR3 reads CASSWGQETQYF. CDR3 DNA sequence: TGTGCCAGCAGCTGGGGACAGGAGACCCAGTACTTC.

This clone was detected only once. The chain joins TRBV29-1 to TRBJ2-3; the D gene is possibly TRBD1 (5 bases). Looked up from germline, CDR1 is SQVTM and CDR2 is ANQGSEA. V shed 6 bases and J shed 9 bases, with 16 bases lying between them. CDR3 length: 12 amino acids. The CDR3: CSVVVSGRTQYF. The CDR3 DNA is TGCAGCGTCGTGGTTTCAGGGCGGACGCAGTATTTT.

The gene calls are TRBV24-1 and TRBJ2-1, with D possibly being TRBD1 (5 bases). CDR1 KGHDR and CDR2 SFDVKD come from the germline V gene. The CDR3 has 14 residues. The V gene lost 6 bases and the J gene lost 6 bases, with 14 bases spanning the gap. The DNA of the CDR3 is TGTGCCACCAGTCTGTCTAGTGGGGCCAATGAGCAGTTCTTC. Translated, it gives CATSLSSGANEQFF.